These 20 T cell receptor beta chains originate from one sample sequenced in a study of T cell responses to AZD1222 COVID-19 vaccine. TCRdb's table, derived via immunoSEQ multiplex PCR, lists solely in-frame clones and lacks some. The sample contains about 97,000 clones, about 89% of which appear only once. Sequencing used peripheral blood, obtained on day 0 of AZD1222 vaccination. These receptor sequences come from an adult in good health.

V usage is TRBV24-1 and J usage is TRBJ2-1; either TRBD1 or TRBD2 may fit D (5 bases each). The CDR3 extends over 18 amino acids. With 8 bases removed from V and 3 bases from J, the gap between germline ends came to 25 bases. The germline V gene has CDR1 KGHDR and CDR2 SFDVKD. CDR3 sequence (DNA): TGTGCCACCACCCATTCCAGACAGACTAACACTTACTACAATGAGCAGTTCTTC. It encodes CATTHSRQTNTYYNEQFF.

This CDR3 reads CSVERQGVGETQYF. DNA for the CDR3: TGCAGCGTGGAAAGACAGGGGGTAGGGGAGACCCAGTACTTC. This chain connects TRBV29-1 to TRBJ2-5, with 9 bases fitting TRBD1. The CDR3 loop spans 14 amino acids. Germline V gene data show CDR1 as SQVTM and CDR2 as ANQGSEA. J lost 5 bases, V lost 6 bases, and 10 bases had no gene match.

This clone has just one count. CDR3 amino acids: CASSPQGAAKNIQYF. CDR3 bases: TGTGCCAGCAGTCCACAGGGGGCGGCCAAAAACATTCAGTACTTC. The chain is built from TRBV2 and TRBJ2-4, with 9 positions matching TRBD1. After removal of 5 bases from V and 1 base from J, the junction contained 3 bases not matched to a gene. CDR3 length: 15 residues. Germline CDR1 SNHLY, CDR2 FYNNEI. Full variable domain (outside the CDR3, taken from reference TRBV2 and TRBJ2-4): EPEVTQTPSHQVTQMGQEVILRCVPISNHLYFYWYRQILGQKVEFLVSFYNNEISEKSEIFDDQFSVERPDGSNFTLKIRSTKLEDSAMYFCASSPQGAAKNIQYFGAGTRLSVL.

V and J are TRBV9 and TRBJ2-7; 7 bases agree with TRBD2. V was pared by 0 bases and J by 4 bases, with 16 bases of the junction left unmatched. Germline loops: CDR1 SGDLS, CDR2 YYNGEE. The CDR3 has 18 amino acids. In DNA form, the CDR3 reads TGTGCCAGCAGCGTAGCCTCTTGGAGGCAGGGAGGGCCGTACGAGCAGTACTTC. Protein: CASSVASWRQGGPYEQYF.

This sequence joins TRBV2 and TRBJ1-5; D perhaps matches TRBD1 (5 bases). The germline V and J ends were trimmed by 1 base and 7 bases, with 11 bases remaining between them. The CDR3 loop spans 14 amino acids. The germline V gene encodes CDR1 SNHLY and CDR2 FYNNEI. As DNA, the CDR3 is TGTGCCAGCAGTGAAGGGCAGGGCTGGCAGCCCCAGCATTTT. Translating it yields CASSEGQGWQPQHF.

The gene calls are TRBV5-6 and TRBJ2-3, with 7 positions matching TRBD2. Germline V lookup: CDR1 SGHDT, CDR2 YYEEEE. The CDR3 totals 14 residues. J gave up 4 bases and V 5 bases, and 7 bases lay outside the gene matches. The CDR3, as DNA: TGTGCCAGCAGGGAGCGGGGTCAAGCAGATACGCAGTATTTT. It codes for CASRERGQADTQYF.

The chain couples TRBV10-1 to TRBJ2-7; TRBD1 agrees at 10 bases. Germline assignment: CDR1 WNHNN and CDR2 SYGVQD (reference sequence). Trimming took 6 bases from V and 0 from J; bases not matched to a gene: 5. CDR3 length: 15 residues. As DNA, the CDR3 is TGCGCCAGCAGACTTGGGACAGGGGACTCCTACGAGCAGTACTTC. It encodes CASRLGTGDSYEQYF.

The rearrangement uses TRBV5-1 and TRBJ1-2, with D tentatively TRBD1 (5 bases). Germline CDR1 SGHRS, CDR2 YFSETQ. Trimming took 5 bases from V and 8 from J, leaving 16 bases between them. CDR3 length: 13 amino acids. The chain's CDR3 is CASRMGQDGGYTF. CDR3 DNA sequence: TGCGCCAGCAGGATGGGGCAGGATGGAGGCTACACCTTC.

The chain's CDR3 is CASSIVPFTEAFF. The CDR3 DNA is TGTGCCAGTAGTATAGTTCCTTTTACTGAAGCTTTCTTT. The chain combines TRBV19 with TRBJ1-1; D is unclear. The CDR3 consists of 13 residues. The V gene's germline CDR1 is LNHDA and CDR2 SQIVND (reference sequence). Trimming removed 1 base from V and 5 bases from J, with 8 bases in between. The full variable domain, rest sourced from reference TRBV19 and TRBJ1-1, is DGGITQSPKYLFRKEGQNVTLSCEQNLNHDAMYWYRQDPGQGLRLIYYSQIVNDFQKGDIAEGYSVSREKKESFPLTVTSAQKNPTAFYLCASSIVPFTEAFFGQGTRLTVV.

The V and J genes are TRBV19 and TRBJ1-1, with a weak D call TRBD1 (6 bases). The CDR3 has 15 amino acids. V dropped 2 bases and J dropped 1 base, with 11 bases sitting between them. The germline CDR1 and CDR2 sequences are LNHDA and SQIVND (reference sequence). CDR3 region: CASSIWGAPNTEAFF. CDR3 coding DNA: TGTGCCAGTAGTATATGGGGGGCCCCGAACACTGAAGCTTTCTTT.

The chain joins TRBV7-3 to TRBJ2-1, with D perhaps given as TRBD1 or TRBD2 (6 bases each). Germline CDR1 reads SGHTA; CDR2 reads FQGTGA. Trimming pared 5 bases from V and 0 bases from J, leaving 17 bases between. The CDR3 is 17 amino acids. CDR3 sequence (DNA): TGTGCCAGCAGCCGCCCTCCCGGGGGCTACTCCTACAATGAGCAGTTCTTC. Amino acids: CASSRPPGGYSYNEQFF. The full variable domain, rest sourced from reference TRBV7-3 and TRBJ2-1, is GAGVSQTPSNKVTEKGKYVELRCDPISGHTALYWYRQSLGQGPEFLIYFQGTGAADDSGLPNDRFFAVRPEGSVSTLKIQRTERGDSAVYLCASSRPPGGYSYNEQFFGPGTRLTVL.

The chain carries TRBV7-9 and TRBJ2-3; TRBD2 matches at 15 bases. The CDR3 runs 17 residues. The V gene end was trimmed by 11 bases and the J gene end by 1 base; junction bases not matched to a gene: 10. Looked up from germline, CDR1 is SEHNR and CDR2 is FQNEAQ (reference sequence). The CDR3 DNA sequence: TGTGCCTTCAGAGGGACTAGCGGGGGGCGGGGCACAGATACGCAGTATTTT. It is translated as CAFRGTSGGRGTDTQYF.

CDR3 amino acids: CASSEVPTGKLEAFF. CDR3 coding DNA: TGTGCCAGCAGTGAAGTCCCGACAGGGAAGCTTGAGGCTTTCTTT. The V call is TRBV2, the J call TRBJ1-1; 7 bases align to TRBD1. This CDR3 has 15 residues. Germline V gene lookup returns CDR1 SNHLY and CDR2 FYNNEI. The J segment lost 11 bases and the V segment lost 1 base, leaving 13 bases of the junction unmatched. The complete variable domain, with remaining parts taken from reference TRBV2 and TRBJ1-1, reads EPEVTQTPSHQVTQMGQEVILRCVPISNHLYFYWYRQILGQKVEFLVSFYNNEISEKSEIFDDQFSVERPDGSNFTLKIRSTKLEDSAMYFCASSEVPTGKLEAFFGQGTRLTVV.

The V gene is TRBV19, the J gene TRBJ2-2, with D perhaps matching TRBD2 (6 bases). From germline, CDR1 is LNHDA and CDR2 SQIVND (reference sequence). The CDR3 extends over 15 amino acids. The germline V and J ends were trimmed by 3 bases and 1 base, with 9 bases remaining between them. The CDR3 loop is CASSMGGMNTGELFF. Here the CDR3 DNA reads TGTGCCAGTAGTATGGGGGGTATGAACACCGGGGAGCTGTTTTTT.

This chain uses TRBV5-1 with TRBJ1-2; D call uncertain. The germline CDR1 and CDR2 sequences are SGHRS and YFSETQ. CDR3 length: 16 residues. V was pared by 4 bases and J by 5 bases, with 21 bases between. The DNA for the CDR3 is TGCGCCAGCAGCCTATCCTCCCCGGGAAGCATATATGGCTACACCTTC. Protein: CASSLSSPGSIYGYTF.

The sample holds a few counts of this clone. The chain uses TRBV3-1 (or the pseudogene TRBV3-2) and TRBJ2-5; 9 bases fit TRBD1. Looked up from germline, CDR1 is LGHDT and CDR2 is YNNKEL (reference sequence). The CDR3 totals 15 residues. J was trimmed by 3 bases and V by 0 bases; bases with no gene match: 2. As DNA, the CDR3 is TGTGCCAGCAGCCAAGAATGGACAGGGGAAGAGACCCAGTACTTC. Protein product: CASSQEWTGEETQYF.

The J gene is TRBJ2-2, the V gene TRBV4-2; maybe TRBD2 (6 bases). The CDR3 spans 15 residues. Germline loops: CDR1 LGHNA, CDR2 YNFKEQ. V was trimmed by 0 bases and J by 6 bases, leaving 11 bases between them. The CDR3 DNA follows: TGTGCCAGCAGCCAAGAGACAACGGGAGCCGGGGAGCTGTTTTTT. Translation: CASSQETTGAGELFF.

The chain is built from TRBV30 and TRBJ1-6; TRBD1 aligns across 9 bases. Germline V gene data show CDR1 as GTSNPN and CDR2 as SVGIG (reference sequence). J gave up 14 bases and V 2 bases, and 7 bases lay outside the gene matches. The CDR3 extends over 13 amino acids. The CDR3 reads CAWSPTGTGTLHF. Written as DNA, the CDR3 is TGTGCCTGGAGTCCCACCGGGACAGGGACCCTCCACTTT.

The genes are TRBV3-1 (or the pseudogene TRBV3-2) and TRBJ1-1; TRBD1 matches 7 bases. Germline CDR1 is LGHDT and CDR2 is YNNKEL (reference sequence). The CDR3 is made up of 14 amino acids. The V and J ends lost 2 bases and 1 base, in that order; junction bases with no gene match: 1. CDR3 DNA sequence: TGTGCCAGCAGCCAACGACAGGGGAACACTGAAGCTTTCTTT. This sequence encodes CASSQRQGNTEAFF.

The rearrangement joins TRBV6-5 to TRBJ2-1, with D perhaps matching TRBD1 or TRBD2 (6 bases each). The CDR3 spans 16 residues. V dropped 1 base and J dropped 5 bases, with 15 bases sitting between them. The germline V gene encodes CDR1 MNHEY and CDR2 SVGAGI. The CDR3, as DNA: TGTGCCAGCAGTTACTTGAAGGCGGGACAAAACAATGAGCAGTTCTTC. It is translated as CASSYLKAGQNNEQFF.